This T cell receptor (beta chain) was identified during a study of T cell responses to AZD1222 COVID-19 vaccine. Study results and limitations: Spike regions recognized by vaccine-associated CD4 TCRs spanned the protein, led by 160-218 and 743-854. Baseline seropositives among AZD1222 recipients totaled only 5 to 7.

Note on this clone: What it recognizes is unknown. Other DNA sequences in the sample encode the same CDR3.

Produced via immunoSEQ multiplex PCR; TCRdb's table is partial and in-frame only. The table includes roughly 100,000 clones, roughly 90% detected once. Germline loops: CDR1 MRHNA, CDR2 SNTAGT. This CDR3 has 14 residues. The V end lost 4 bases, the J end lost 2 bases, and 11 bases lay between the germline ends. Sample: peripheral blood, taken on day 0 of AZD1222 vaccination. The clonotype comes from an adult in good health. V is TRBV6-4 and J is TRBJ1-1; D uncertain. CDR3 nucleotide sequence: TGTGCCAGCAGTGCGTCTCCGGGCAACACTGAAGCTTTCTTT. Protein sequence: CASSASPGNTEAFF.